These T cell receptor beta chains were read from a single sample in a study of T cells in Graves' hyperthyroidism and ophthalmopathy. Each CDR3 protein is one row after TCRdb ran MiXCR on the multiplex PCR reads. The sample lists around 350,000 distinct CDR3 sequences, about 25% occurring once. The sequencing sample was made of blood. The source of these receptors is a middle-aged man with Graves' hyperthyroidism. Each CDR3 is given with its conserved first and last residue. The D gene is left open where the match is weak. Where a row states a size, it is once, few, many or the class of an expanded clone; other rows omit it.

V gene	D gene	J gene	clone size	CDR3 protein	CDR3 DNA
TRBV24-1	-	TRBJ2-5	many	CATSPAGETQYF	TGTGCCACCAGCCCCGCAGGGGAGACCCAGTACTTC
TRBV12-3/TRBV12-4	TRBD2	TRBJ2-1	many	CASSSVAGAGNEQFF	TGTGCCAGCAGTTCAGTAGCGGGAGCGGGTAATGAGCAGTTCTTC
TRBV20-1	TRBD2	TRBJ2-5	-	CSAIGTSGSYETQYF	TGCAGCGCAATCGGGACTAGCGGGAGTTATGAGACCCAGTACTTC
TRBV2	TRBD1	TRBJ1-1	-	CASSFTGGTTEAFF	TGTGCCAGCAGCTTTACAGGGGGTACCACTGAAGCTTTCTTT
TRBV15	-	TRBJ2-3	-	CATNKRGSTDTQYF	TGTGCCACCAATAAAAGGGGAAGCACAGATACGCAGTATTTT
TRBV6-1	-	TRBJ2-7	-	CASSEPTGKPYEQYF	TGTGCCAGCAGTGAACCGACGGGGAAGCCCTACGAGCAGTACTTC
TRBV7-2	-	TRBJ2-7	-	CASSHLLASSYEQYF	TGTGCCAGCAGCCACCTACTAGCTAGCTCCTACGAGCAGTACTTC
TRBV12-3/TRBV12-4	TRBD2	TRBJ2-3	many	CASSSPRGVPGGGTQYF	TGTGCCAGCAGTTCCCCCCGAGGGGTACCGGGGGGAGGCACGCAGTATTTT
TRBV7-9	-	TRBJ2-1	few	CASSLAKERGQQFF	TGTGCCAGCAGCTTAGCGAAGGAGCGCGGGCAGCAGTTCTTC
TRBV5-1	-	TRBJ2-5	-	CASSFRPETQYF	TGCGCCAGCAGCTTCAGACCAGAGACCCAGTACTTC
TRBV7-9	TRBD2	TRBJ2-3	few	CASNSGSWITDTQYF	TGTGCCAGCAATAGCGGGAGTTGGATCACAGATACGCAGTATTTT
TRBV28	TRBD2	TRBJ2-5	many	CASSSVAGTETQYF	TGTGCCAGCAGTTCCGTAGCGGGCACAGAGACCCAGTACTTC
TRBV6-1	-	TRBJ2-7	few	CASSAGYSEQYF	TGTGCCAGCAGTGCAGGGTACTCCGAGCAGTACTTC
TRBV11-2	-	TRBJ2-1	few	CASRSQTSYNEQFF	TGTGCCAGCCGATCCCAAACTAGTTACAATGAGCAGTTCTTC
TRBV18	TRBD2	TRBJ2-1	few	CASSLPGEGYNEQFF	TGTGCCAGCTCCCTTCCGGGGGAGGGTTACAATGAGCAGTTCTTC
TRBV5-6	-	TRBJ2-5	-	CASSLEGRAREETQYF	TGTGCCAGCAGCTTGGAGGGGCGGGCTCGGGAGGAGACCCAGTACTTC
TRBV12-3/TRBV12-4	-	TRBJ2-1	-	CASSQRKKQFF	TGTGCCAGCAGTCAAAGGAAAAAGCAGTTCTTC
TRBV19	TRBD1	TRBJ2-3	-	CASTSGTGVTDTQYF	TGTGCCAGTACCTCCGGGACAGGGGTCACAGATACGCAGTATTTT
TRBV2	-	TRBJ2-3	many	CASREVPYPDTQYF	TGTGCCAGCAGAGAGGTGCCTTACCCAGATACGCAGTATTTT
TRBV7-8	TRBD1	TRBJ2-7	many	CASSLGGTVYEQYF	TGTGCCAGCAGCTTAGGTGGGACAGTCTACGAGCAGTACTTC
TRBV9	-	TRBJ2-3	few	CASSVDPSWTDTQYF	TGTGCCAGCAGCGTAGACCCGAGCTGGACAGATACGCAGTATTTT
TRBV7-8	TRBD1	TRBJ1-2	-	CASSYGTGSYGYTF	TGTGCCAGCAGCTACGGGACAGGGAGCTATGGCTACACCTTC
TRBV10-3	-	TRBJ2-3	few	CATLRGGKTDTQYF	TGTGCCACCCTCCGTGGGGGCAAAACAGATACGCAGTATTTT
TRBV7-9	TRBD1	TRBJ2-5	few	CASSLTGPHQETQYF	TGTGCCAGCAGCTTGACAGGGCCCCATCAAGAGACCCAGTACTTC